Described below is a single T cell receptor (beta chain) sequence and its context. The antigen is unknown. Germline V gene sequence: CDR1 KGHSH, CDR2 LQKENI. The CDR3 sequence is 14 residues long. V was shortened by 4 bases and J by 6 bases, with 13 bases between the two germline ends. Generated by immunoSEQ multiplex PCR, the TCRdb table keeps only in-frame clones and is missing some. Of approximately 94,000 clones detected, roughly 80% appear once; the ten largest clones hold roughly 23%. The study treated chemo-refractory metastatic non-small-cell lung cancer patients with focal radiation plus ipilimumab CTLA-4 blockade. The sample originates from a study of radiotherapy plus CTLA-4 blockade in lung cancer. Whole-study context: Among enrolled patients, under 20% responded and about 34% achieved disease control. Overall study findings and caveats: Interferon-beta, together with early blood T cell clone dynamics, reportedly best predicted response. Expansion in blood of tumor-derived TCR clones was seen after radiotherapy plus ipilimumab.

This specimen consisted of peripheral blood, obtained from a patient treated with radiotherapy plus ipilimumab. The chain employs TRBV18 and TRBJ1-5; D call uncertain. This sequence was found in a human donor with non-small cell lung cancer that progressed on radiotherapy plus ipilimumab. For the CDR3, the DNA is TGTGCCAGCTCACAACAGAGCTCGCCTCAGCCCCAGCATTTT. It translates to CASSQQSSPQPQHF.